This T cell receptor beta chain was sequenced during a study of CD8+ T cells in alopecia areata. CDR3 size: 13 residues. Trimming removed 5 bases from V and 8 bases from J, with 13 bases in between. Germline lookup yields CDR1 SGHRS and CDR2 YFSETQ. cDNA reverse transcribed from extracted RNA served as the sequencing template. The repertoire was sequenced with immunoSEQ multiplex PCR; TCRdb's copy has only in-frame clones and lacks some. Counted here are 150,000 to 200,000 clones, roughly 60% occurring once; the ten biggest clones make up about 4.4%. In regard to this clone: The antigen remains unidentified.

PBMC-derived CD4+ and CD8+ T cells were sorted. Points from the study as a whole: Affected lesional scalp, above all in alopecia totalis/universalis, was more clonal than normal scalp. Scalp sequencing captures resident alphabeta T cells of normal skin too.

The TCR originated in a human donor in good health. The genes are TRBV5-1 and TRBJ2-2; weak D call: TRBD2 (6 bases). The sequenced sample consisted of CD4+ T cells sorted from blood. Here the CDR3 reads CASSSGGKGELFF. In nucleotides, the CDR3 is TGCGCCAGCAGTTCCGGCGGGAAGGGGGAGCTGTTTTTT. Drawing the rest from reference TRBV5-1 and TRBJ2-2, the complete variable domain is KAGVTQTPRYLIKTRGQQVTLSCSPISGHRSVSWYQQTPGQGLQFLFEYFSETQRNKGNFPGRFSGRQFSNSRSEMNVSTLELGDSALYLCASSSGGKGELFFGEGSRLTVL.